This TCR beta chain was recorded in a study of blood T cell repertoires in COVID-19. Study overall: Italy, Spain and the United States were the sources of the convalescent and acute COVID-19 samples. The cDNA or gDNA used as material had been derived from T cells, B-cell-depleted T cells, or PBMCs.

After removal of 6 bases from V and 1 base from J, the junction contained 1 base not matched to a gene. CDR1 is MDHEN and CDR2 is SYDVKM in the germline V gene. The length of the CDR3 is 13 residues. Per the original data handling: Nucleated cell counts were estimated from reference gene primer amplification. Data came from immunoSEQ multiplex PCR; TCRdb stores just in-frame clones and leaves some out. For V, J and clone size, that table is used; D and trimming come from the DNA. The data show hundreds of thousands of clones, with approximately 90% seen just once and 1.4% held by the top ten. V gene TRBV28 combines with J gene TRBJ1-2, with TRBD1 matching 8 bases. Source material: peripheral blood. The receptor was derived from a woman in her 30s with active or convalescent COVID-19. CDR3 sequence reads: CASRTGVNYGYTF. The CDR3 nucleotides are TGTGCCAGCAGGACAGGGGTTAACTATGGCTACACCTTC.